This T cell receptor beta chain was retrieved from a study of radiation and T cells in renal cell carcinoma. Method: immunoSEQ multiplex PCR; TCRdb's copy keeps in-frame clones and lacks some. The table includes about 130,000 clones, roughly four fifths detected once. General study results and limits: Top tumor clonotypes rose in blood 2 weeks post-radiation, then contracted. Baseline intratumoral clonotype presence is unknown without pretreatment biopsies.

Note on this clone: Its antigen is still unknown.

Time point specified: blood 2 weeks post-SBRT. The sample's treatment: 15 Gy SBRT to primary tumor, nephrectomy 4 weeks later. Blood was sampled at baseline, 2 weeks and 4 weeks after SBRT. Clear cell pathology was present in this patient's renal cell carcinoma. V gave up 6 bases and J gave up 5 bases, with 11 bases separating them. The CDR3 runs 13 residues. From germline, CDR1 is SNHLY and CDR2 FYNNEI. This sample comprised blood, obtained from a patient whose treatment included radiotherapy and nephrectomy. The clonotype comes from a man in his fifties or sixties with renal cell carcinoma. J is TRBJ2-1 and V is TRBV2, with D hard to call. The CDR3 coding sequence is TGTGCCAGCAGCACGACTCTGGACAATGAGCAGTTCTTC. Residues: CASSTTLDNEQFF.